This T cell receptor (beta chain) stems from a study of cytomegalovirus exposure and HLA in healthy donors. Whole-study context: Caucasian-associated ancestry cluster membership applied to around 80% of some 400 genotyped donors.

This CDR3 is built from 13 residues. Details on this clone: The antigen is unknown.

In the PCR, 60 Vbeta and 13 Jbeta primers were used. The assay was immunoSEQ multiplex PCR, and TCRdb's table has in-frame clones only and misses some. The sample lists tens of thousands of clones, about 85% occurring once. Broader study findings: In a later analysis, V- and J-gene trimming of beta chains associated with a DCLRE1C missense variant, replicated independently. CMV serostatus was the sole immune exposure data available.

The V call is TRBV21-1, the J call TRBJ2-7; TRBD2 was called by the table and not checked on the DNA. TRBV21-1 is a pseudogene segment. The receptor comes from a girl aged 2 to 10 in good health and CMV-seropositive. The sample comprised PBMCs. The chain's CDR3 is CASSSRGAREQYF. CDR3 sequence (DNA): TGTGCCAGCTCCTCGCGGGGGGCACGGGAGCAGTACTTC.